Each of the 23 T cell receptor beta chains below was sequenced from the same sample in a study of blood T cell repertoires in COVID-19. Some clones are missing from TCRdb's copy, which holds only in-frame ones; the method was immunoSEQ multiplex PCR. The sample carries 35,000 to 45,000 clones, around 79% recorded once. The sequenced sample consisted of peripheral blood. These receptors all stem from a man between 65 and 85 years old with acute or convalescent COVID-19.

V usage is TRBV5-4 and J usage is TRBJ2-2; D may be TRBD2 (6 bases). V lost 4 bases to trimming and J lost 5 bases, with 18 bases between them. Germline values: CDR1 SGHNT, CDR2 YYREEE (reference sequence). This CDR3 spans 16 amino acids. The CDR3 DNA reads as TGTGCCAGCAGCCGAGGGAGGACGTCGGGGACCGGGGAGCTGTTTTTT. Its translation is CASSRGRTSGTGELFF.

The V gene is TRBV28, the J gene TRBJ1-6, with TRBD1 matching over 10 bases. Looked up from germline, CDR1 is MDHEN and CDR2 is SYDVKM. This CDR3 contains 16 residues. With 5 bases clipped from V and 9 bases from J, the junction kept 10 bases outside the gene matches. The CDR3 coding sequence is TGTGCCAGCAGTCTCGCCGGGGACAGGGGCCTTTCACCCCTCCACTTT. It translates to CASSLAGDRGLSPLHF.

This clone appeared a few times. The chain uses TRBV19 and TRBJ1-4, with D possibly being TRBD1 (6 bases). Trimming removed 3 bases at V and 7 bases at J, with 15 bases between. Germline CDR1 and CDR2: LNHDA and SQIVND (reference sequence). This CDR3 spans 15 amino acids. CDR3 protein: CASSIYRVGGEKLFF. CDR3 coding DNA: TGTGCCAGTAGTATCTACAGGGTTGGGGGTGAAAAACTGTTTTTT.

The chain uses TRBV28 and TRBJ1-5; possibly TRBD1 for D (6 bases). CDR1 MDHEN and CDR2 SYDVKM come from the germline V gene. V lost 5 bases, J lost 6 bases, and 17 bases lay in between. The length of the CDR3 is 15 residues. Here the CDR3 DNA reads TGTGCCAGCAGTCGAGGAGCAGGGGAGAGTCAGCCCCAGCATTTT. Protein: CASSRGAGESQPQHF. The full variable domain, with the rest looked up from reference TRBV28 and TRBJ1-5, is DVKVTQSSRYLVKRTGEKVFLECVQDMDHENMFWYRQDPGLGLRLIYFSYDVKMKEKGDIPEGYSVSREKKERFSLILESASTNQTSMYLCASSRGAGESQPQHFGDGTRLSIL.

The V and J genes are TRBV7-2 and TRBJ2-7; D possibly corresponds to TRBD1 (5 bases). Trimming removed 1 base from V and 0 bases from J, with 7 bases in between. The CDR3 spans 14 residues. Germline V gives CDR1 SGHTA, CDR2 FQGNSA. CDR3 protein: CASSLDRSSYEQYF. The CDR3 nucleotides are TGTGCCAGCAGCTTAGACAGGAGCTCCTACGAGCAGTACTTC.

The chain couples TRBV6-2 or TRBV6-3 to TRBJ2-3; 11 bases align to TRBD2. Germline V gene sequence: CDR1 MNHEY, CDR2 SVGEGT. V dropped 0 bases and J dropped 4; count of bases not matched to a gene: 3. The CDR3 consists of 16 residues. The CDR3 here is CASSYSASGRPDTQYF. CDR3 bases: TGTGCCAGCAGTTACTCGGCTAGCGGGAGGCCAGATACGCAGTATTTT.

This chain connects TRBV5-5 to TRBJ1-4, with 7 bases that match TRBD1. Germline V gene data show CDR1 as SGHKS and CDR2 as YYEKEE (reference sequence). This CDR3 has 16 residues. Unmatched junction bases numbered 11, after V lost 1 base and J lost 8 bases. The CDR3 reads CASSLSETGLGEKLFF. The CDR3 DNA is TGTGCCAGCAGCTTGTCAGAGACAGGGCTGGGGGAAAAACTGTTTTTT.

J is TRBJ2-1 and V is TRBV21-1; the DNA was not compared with TRBD1, the D call given in the table. TRBV21-1 corresponds to a pseudogene. The CDR3 loop spans 15 amino acids. The DNA for the CDR3 is TGTGCCAGCAGCAAAGGGGGCAACGTCCCGAATGAGCAGTTCTTC. This codes for CASSKGGNVPNEQFF.

The chain combines TRBV10-3 with TRBJ2-2; 7 bases agree with TRBD1. Germline CDR1 reads ENHRY; CDR2 reads SYGVKD. The CDR3 has 14 amino acids. V dropped 10 bases and J dropped 0; count of bases not matched to a gene: 5. The CDR3 region has the DNA TGTGCCACCATCGGGACAGCGAACACCGGGGAGCTGTTTTTT. Protein: CATIGTANTGELFF.

The chain joins TRBV27 to TRBJ2-7; the match to TRBD2 covers 9 bases. The CDR3 has 15 amino acids. The V and J ends lost 6 bases and 6 bases, in that order; junction bases with no gene match: 12. Germline CDR1 MNHEY, CDR2 SMNVEV (reference sequence). The CDR3 loop is CASSRGLAGVAEQYF. The DNA for the CDR3 is TGTGCCAGCAGCCGAGGTTTAGCGGGAGTGGCCGAGCAGTACTTC.

The chain carries TRBV2 and TRBJ2-1, with a weak D call TRBD2 (6 bases). V lost 6 bases and J lost 7, with 10 bases in between. The CDR3 runs to 12 residues. From germline, CDR1 is SNHLY and CDR2 FYNNEI. CDR3 protein: CASRGLSNEQFF. The CDR3 nucleotides are TGTGCCAGCAGGGGACTGTCTAATGAGCAGTTCTTC.

The table lists this clone with a count of one. The V and J genes are TRBV28 and TRBJ2-2; the match to TRBD1 covers 7 bases. The CDR3 totals 15 residues. Germline trimming cut 5 bases from V and 4 bases from J; bases unmatched to any gene: 7. Germline V gene lookup returns CDR1 MDHEN and CDR2 SYDVKM. The CDR3 reads CASSRPRGSTGELFF. The CDR3 DNA follows: TGTGCCAGCAGTCGCCCCAGGGGGTCCACCGGGGAGCTGTTTTTT.

This clone was observed once. The J gene is TRBJ1-3, the V gene TRBV5-4; 7 bases align to TRBD1. The germline V gene encodes CDR1 SGHNT and CDR2 YYREEE (reference sequence). CDR3 length: 16 residues. The trim removed 3 bases at V and 7 bases at J, leaving 13 bases unmatched. CDR3: CASSSSTGPLSNTIYF. The CDR3 DNA follows: TGTGCCAGCAGCTCTTCGACAGGGCCTCTGTCTAACACCATATATTTT.

The genes are TRBV6-6 and TRBJ2-1; TRBD2 aligns across 8 bases. Germline V lookup: CDR1 MNHNY, CDR2 SVGAGI (reference sequence). CDR3 size: 14 residues. V dropped 6 bases and J dropped 8; count of bases not matched to a gene: 9. CDR3 amino acids: CASRRAGDMDEQFF. The CDR3 DNA sequence: TGTGCCAGCAGACGAGCGGGAGACATGGATGAGCAGTTCTTC.

V gene TRBV19 combines with J gene TRBJ2-5; D is perhaps TRBD1 (5 bases). Per germline, CDR1 LNHDA and CDR2 SQIVND (reference sequence). The V end lost 6 bases, the J end lost 2 bases, and 7 bases lay between the germline ends. The CDR3 is 12 amino acids. This CDR3 reads CASRDTQETQYF. CDR3 DNA sequence: TGTGCCAGTAGGGACACTCAAGAGACCCAGTACTTC.

The gene calls are TRBV10-2 and TRBJ2-5, with TRBD1 as a possible D gene (6 bases). Germline V gene sequence: CDR1 WSHSY, CDR2 SAAADI. This CDR3 region has 14 residues. V lost 2 bases, J lost 9 bases, and 16 bases lay in between. The CDR3 DNA reads TGCGCCAGCAGTGAGGGACAGTCCCCGGTGGCCCAGTACTTC. Protein sequence: CASSEGQSPVAQYF.

This clone came up once. The rearrangement joins TRBV3-1 (or the pseudogene TRBV3-2) to TRBJ2-1, with D perhaps matching TRBD2 (5 bases). The germline V gene has CDR1 LGHDT and CDR2 YNNKEL (reference sequence). The CDR3 covers 13 residues. V was trimmed by 0 bases and J by 9 bases, leaving 9 bases between them. CDR3 region: CASSQDQAVEQFF. As DNA, the CDR3 is TGTGCCAGCAGCCAAGATCAAGCGGTTGAGCAGTTCTTC.

The chain joins TRBV28 to TRBJ2-3; maybe TRBD2 (6 bases). The V gene's germline CDR1 is MDHEN and CDR2 SYDVKM. V gave up 10 bases and J gave up 2 bases, with 13 bases separating them. CDR3 length: 13 residues. This CDR3 is CATWREPTDTQYF. DNA for the CDR3: TGTGCCACCTGGCGGGAACCCACAGATACGCAGTATTTT.

This clone was counted many times. The chain is built from TRBV5-1 and TRBJ2-7, with 10 bases fitting TRBD2. CDR3 length equals 17 residues. Germline CDR1 and CDR2: SGHRS and YFSETQ. V was clipped by 2 bases and J by 6 bases; unmatched bases: 14. The CDR3 region is CASSFVTGLAGAGEQYF. CDR3 DNA: TGCGCCAGCAGCTTCGTGACGGGGCTAGCGGGAGCCGGCGAGCAGTACTTC.

A few counts support this clone. The J gene is TRBJ2-5, the V gene TRBV7-9; tentative D call: TRBD1 (6 bases). Germline CDR1 SEHNR, CDR2 FQNEAQ (reference sequence). The CDR3 is 14 amino acids. Trimming stripped 3 bases from V and 5 bases from J, with 13 bases between. The chain's CDR3 is CASSLQGRAETQYF. CDR3 in DNA: TGTGCCAGCAGCTTGCAGGGGCGCGCGGAGACCCAGTACTTC.

V is TRBV6-5 and J is TRBJ2-5, with TRBD2 identical over 9 bases. The CDR3 is made up of 13 amino acids. Trimming at V came to 11 bases and at J to 4 bases, leaving 8 bases not matched to a gene. Germline loops: CDR1 MNHEY, CDR2 SVGAGI. The CDR3 region has the DNA TGTGCCGGTTCCCCTAGCGGGATAGAGACCCAGTACTTC. Translating gives CAGSPSGIETQYF.

This clone appeared once. The chain uses TRBV12-2 and TRBJ2-7; the tabulated D call, TRBD2, remains unverified against the DNA. TRBV12-2 is annotated as a pseudogene. The CDR3 loop spans 17 amino acids. The CDR3 sequence: CASRLVAPSALTYEQYF. In DNA form, the CDR3 reads TGTGCAAGTCGCTTAGTCGCCCCTAGCGCCCTCACCTACGAGCAGTACTTC.

This clone was counted a few times. The chain's CDR3 is CASSLESGGVYDSPLHF. Written as DNA, the CDR3 is TGTGCCAGCAGCTTAGAAAGCGGGGGTGTATATGATTCACCCCTCCACTTT. The gene calls are TRBV7-8 and TRBJ1-6; D is possibly TRBD1 (5 bases). With 1 base removed from V and 8 bases from J, the gap between germline ends came to 18 bases. Germline V gives CDR1 SGHVS, CDR2 FQNEAQ. CDR3 length equals 17 residues.